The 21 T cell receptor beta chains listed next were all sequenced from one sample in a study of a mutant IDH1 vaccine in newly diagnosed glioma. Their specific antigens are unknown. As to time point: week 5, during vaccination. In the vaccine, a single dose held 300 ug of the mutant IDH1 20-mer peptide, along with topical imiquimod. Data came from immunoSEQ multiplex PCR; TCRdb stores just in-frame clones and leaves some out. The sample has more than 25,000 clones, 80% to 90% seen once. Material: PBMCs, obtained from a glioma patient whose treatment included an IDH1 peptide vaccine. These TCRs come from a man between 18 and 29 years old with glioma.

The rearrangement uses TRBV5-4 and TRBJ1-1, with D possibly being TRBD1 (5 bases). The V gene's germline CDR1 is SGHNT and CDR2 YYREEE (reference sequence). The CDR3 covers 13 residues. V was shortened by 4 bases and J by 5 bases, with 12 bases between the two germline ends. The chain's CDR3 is CASSVGTGTEAFF. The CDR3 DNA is TGTGCCAGCAGCGTGGGGACCGGGACTGAAGCTTTCTTT.

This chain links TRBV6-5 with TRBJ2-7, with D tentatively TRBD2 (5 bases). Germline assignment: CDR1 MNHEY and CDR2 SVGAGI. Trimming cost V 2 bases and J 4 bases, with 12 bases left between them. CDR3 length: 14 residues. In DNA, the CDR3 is TGTGCCAGCAGTTACGTACATGGCGGGTACGAGCAGTACTTC. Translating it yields CASSYVHGGYEQYF.

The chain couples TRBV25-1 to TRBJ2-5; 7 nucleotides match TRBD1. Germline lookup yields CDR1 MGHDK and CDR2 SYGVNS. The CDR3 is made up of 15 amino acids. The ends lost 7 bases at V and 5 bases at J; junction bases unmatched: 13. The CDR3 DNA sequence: TGTGCCAGCACCGGACAGGCAATGGGTTTGGAGACCCAGTACTTC. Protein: CASTGQAMGLETQYF.

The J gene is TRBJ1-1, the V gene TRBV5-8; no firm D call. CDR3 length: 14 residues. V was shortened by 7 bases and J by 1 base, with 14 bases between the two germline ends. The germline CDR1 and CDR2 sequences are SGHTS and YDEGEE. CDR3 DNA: TGTGCCAGCCGCGAAGGGCCAGGGAACACTGAAGCTTTCTTT. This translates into CASREGPGNTEAFF.

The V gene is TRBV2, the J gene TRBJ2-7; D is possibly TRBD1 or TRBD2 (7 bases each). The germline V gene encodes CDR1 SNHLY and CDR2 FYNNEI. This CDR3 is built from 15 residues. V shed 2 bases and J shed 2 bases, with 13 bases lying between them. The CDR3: CASSESGGGTYEQYF. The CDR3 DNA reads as TGTGCCAGCAGTGAATCAGGGGGGGGAACCTACGAGCAGTACTTC.

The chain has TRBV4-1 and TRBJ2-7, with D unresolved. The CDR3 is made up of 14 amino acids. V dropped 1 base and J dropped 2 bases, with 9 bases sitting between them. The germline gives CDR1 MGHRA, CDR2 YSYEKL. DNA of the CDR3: TGCGCCAGCAGCCAAGTTCCAGGAGCCTACGAGCAGTACTTC. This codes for CASSQVPGAYEQYF.

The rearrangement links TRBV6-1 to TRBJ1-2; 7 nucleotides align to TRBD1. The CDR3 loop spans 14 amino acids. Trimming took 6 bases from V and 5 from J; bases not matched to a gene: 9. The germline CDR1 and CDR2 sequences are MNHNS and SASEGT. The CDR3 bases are TGTGCCAGCAGGAGCCCAGACAGGGATTATGGCTACACCTTC. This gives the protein CASRSPDRDYGYTF.

The CDR3 loop reads CASSPQDRGREAFF. Here the CDR3 DNA reads TGTGCCAGCAGCCCCCAAGACAGGGGGAGAGAAGCTTTCTTT. This chain uses TRBV7-2 with TRBJ1-1, with 9 bases identical to TRBD1. V gave up 5 bases and J gave up 8 bases; unmatched junction bases: 9. CDR3 size: 14 residues. Germline CDR1 is SGHTA and CDR2 is FQGNSA.

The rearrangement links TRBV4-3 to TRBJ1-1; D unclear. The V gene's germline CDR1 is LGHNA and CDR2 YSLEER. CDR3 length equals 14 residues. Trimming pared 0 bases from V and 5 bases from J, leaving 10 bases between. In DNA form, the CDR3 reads TGCGCCAGCAGCCAAGAGTGGAGGGATACTGAAGCTTTCTTT. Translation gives CASSQEWRDTEAFF.

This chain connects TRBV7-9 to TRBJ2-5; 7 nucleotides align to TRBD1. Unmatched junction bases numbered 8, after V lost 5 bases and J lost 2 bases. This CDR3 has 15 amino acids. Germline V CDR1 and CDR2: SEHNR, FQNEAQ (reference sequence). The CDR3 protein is CASSPPRDRQETQYF. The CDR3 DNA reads TGTGCCAGCAGCCCCCCAAGGGACAGACAAGAGACCCAGTACTTC. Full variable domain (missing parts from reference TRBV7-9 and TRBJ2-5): DTGVSQNPRHKITKRGQNVTFRCDPISEHNRLYWYRQTLGQGPEFLTYFQNEAQLEKSRLLSDRFSAERPKGSFSTLEIQRTEQGDSAMYLCASSPPRDRQETQYFGPGTRLLVL.

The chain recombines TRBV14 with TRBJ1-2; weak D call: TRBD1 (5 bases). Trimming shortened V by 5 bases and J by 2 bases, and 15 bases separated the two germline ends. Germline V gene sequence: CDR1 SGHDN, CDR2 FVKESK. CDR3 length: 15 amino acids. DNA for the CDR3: TGTGCCAGCAGCTCCCGGGACGGTACCAACTATGGCTACACCTTC. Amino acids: CASSSRDGTNYGYTF. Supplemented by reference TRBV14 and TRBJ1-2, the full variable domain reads EAGVTQFPSHSVIEKGQTVTLRCDPISGHDNLYWYRRVMGKEIKFLLHFVKESKQDESGMPNNRFLAERTGGTYSTLKVQPAELEDSGVYFCASSSRDGTNYGYTFGSGTRLTVV.

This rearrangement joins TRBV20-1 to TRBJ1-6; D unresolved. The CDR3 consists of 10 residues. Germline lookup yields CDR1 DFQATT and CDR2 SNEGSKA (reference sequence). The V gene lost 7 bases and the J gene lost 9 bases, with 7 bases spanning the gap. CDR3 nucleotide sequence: TGCAGTGTAAAGCGTTCACCCCTCCACTTT. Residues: CSVKRSPLHF.

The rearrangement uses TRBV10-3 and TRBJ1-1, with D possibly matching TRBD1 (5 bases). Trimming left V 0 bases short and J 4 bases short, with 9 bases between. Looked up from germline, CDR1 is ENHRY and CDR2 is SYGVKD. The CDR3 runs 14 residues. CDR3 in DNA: TGTGCCATCAGTGAGTCAGGGGCTCTCACTGAAGCTTTCTTT. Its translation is CAISESGALTEAFF.

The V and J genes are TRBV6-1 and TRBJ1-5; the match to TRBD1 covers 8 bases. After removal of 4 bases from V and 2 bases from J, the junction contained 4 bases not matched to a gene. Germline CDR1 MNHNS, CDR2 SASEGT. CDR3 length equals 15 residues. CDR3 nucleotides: TGTGCCAGCAGTGCGGACAGGGTCGGCAATCAGCCCCAGCATTTT. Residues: CASSADRVGNQPQHF.

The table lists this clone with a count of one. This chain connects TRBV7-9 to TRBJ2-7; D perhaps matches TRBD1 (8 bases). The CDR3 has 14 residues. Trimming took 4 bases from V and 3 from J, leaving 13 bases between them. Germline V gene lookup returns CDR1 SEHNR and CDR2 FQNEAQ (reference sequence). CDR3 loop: CASSSTGEGYEQYF. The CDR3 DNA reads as TGTGCCAGCAGCTCGACAGGGGAGGGCTACGAGCAGTACTTC. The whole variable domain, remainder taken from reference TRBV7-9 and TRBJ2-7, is DTGVSQNPRHKITKRGQNVTFRCDPISEHNRLYWYRQTLGQGPEFLTYFQNEAQLEKSRLLSDRFSAERPKGSFSTLEIQRTEQGDSAMYLCASSSTGEGYEQYFGPGTRLTVT.

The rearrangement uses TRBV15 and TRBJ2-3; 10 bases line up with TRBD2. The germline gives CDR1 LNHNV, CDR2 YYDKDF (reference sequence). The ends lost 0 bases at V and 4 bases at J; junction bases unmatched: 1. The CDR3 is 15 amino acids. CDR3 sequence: CATSREAGGPDTQYF. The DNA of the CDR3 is TGTGCCACCAGCAGAGAAGCGGGAGGGCCAGATACGCAGTATTTT.

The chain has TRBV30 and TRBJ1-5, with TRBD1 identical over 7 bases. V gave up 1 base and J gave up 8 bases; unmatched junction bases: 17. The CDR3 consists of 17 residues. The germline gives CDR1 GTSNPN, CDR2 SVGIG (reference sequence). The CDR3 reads CAWSAGSGGVVREPQHF. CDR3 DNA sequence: TGTGCCTGGAGTGCCGGATCAGGGGGTGTAGTTAGGGAGCCCCAGCATTTT.

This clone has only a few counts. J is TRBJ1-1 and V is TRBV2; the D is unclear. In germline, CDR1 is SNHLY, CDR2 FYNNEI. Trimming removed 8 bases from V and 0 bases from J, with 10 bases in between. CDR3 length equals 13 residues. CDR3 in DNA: TGTGCCAGCTTTACGCTAGTGAACACTGAAGCTTTCTTT. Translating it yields CASFTLVNTEAFF.

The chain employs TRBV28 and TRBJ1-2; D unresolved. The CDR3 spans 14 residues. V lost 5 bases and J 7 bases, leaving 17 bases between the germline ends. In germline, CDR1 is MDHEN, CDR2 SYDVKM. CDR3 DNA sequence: TGTGCCAGCAGTCTTCAGGCCAGGACCTCTGGCTACACCTTC. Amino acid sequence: CASSLQARTSGYTF.

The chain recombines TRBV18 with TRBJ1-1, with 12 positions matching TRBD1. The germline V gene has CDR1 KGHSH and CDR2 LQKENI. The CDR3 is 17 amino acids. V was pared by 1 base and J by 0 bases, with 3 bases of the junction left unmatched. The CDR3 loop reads CASSPLGTGGMNTEAFF. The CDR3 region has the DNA TGTGCCAGCTCACCACTAGGGACAGGGGGCATGAACACTGAAGCTTTCTTT.

Here the CDR3 reads CASSTGGGNTEAFF. In DNA form, the CDR3 reads TGCGCCAGCAGCACCGGGGGGGGGAACACTGAAGCTTTCTTT. The chain links TRBV5-1 to TRBJ1-1; a weak D match, TRBD1 (5 bases). In germline, CDR1 is SGHRS, CDR2 YFSETQ. CDR3 length: 14 amino acids. The ends were cut back, 4 bases at V and 1 base at J, with 11 bases in the middle.